The next 8 T cell receptor beta chains were all read from a single sample in a study of beta chain features in type 1 diabetes. TCRB transcripts that were expressed got sequenced, as all of the isolated RNA had been reverse transcribed. Assay used: immunoSEQ multiplex PCR; TCRdb lists only in-frame clones, some missing. The sample lists under 250,000 clones; less than 15% were seen once. Sequencing was carried out using naive CD4+ T cells from blood. Receptors were obtained from a woman between 40 and 55 years old in good health.

This chain connects TRBV7-9 to TRBJ1-1; the match to TRBD1 covers 7 bases. Trimming cost V 8 bases and J 6 bases; bases outside gene matches: 9. The germline gives CDR1 SEHNR, CDR2 FQNEAQ (reference sequence). This CDR3 has 13 amino acids. CDR3 DNA: TGTGCCAGCGGGGGGACAGTTTGGGCTGAAGCTTTCTTT. It encodes CASGGTVWAEAFF.

This clone was seen ten or more times. The V and J genes are TRBV29-1 and TRBJ2-7; TRBD2 aligns across 10 bases. Germline values: CDR1 SQVTM, CDR2 ANQGSEA. This CDR3 contains 14 residues. With V trimmed by 7 bases and J by 0 bases, 6 bases remained unmatched. In DNA, the CDR3 is TGCAGCGCCCGAGGGACTAGCGACTCCTACGAGCAGTACTTC. Protein product: CSARGTSDSYEQYF.

This chain uses TRBV4-1 with TRBJ1-3; 7 bases align to TRBD1. The germline gives CDR1 MGHRA, CDR2 YSYEKL. With 3 bases clipped from V and 2 bases from J, the junction kept 7 bases outside the gene matches. The CDR3 runs 16 residues. The CDR3 reads CASSQSDRATGNTIYF. The CDR3 nucleotides read TGCGCCAGCAGCCAGTCTGACAGGGCGACTGGAAACACCATATATTTT.

This clone was seen only a few times. V usage is TRBV5-5 and J usage is TRBJ2-2, with 9 nucleotides matching TRBD1. This CDR3 spans 14 amino acids. Germline V CDR1 and CDR2: SGHKS, YYEKEE (reference sequence). Trimming cost V 4 bases and J 6 bases; bases outside gene matches: 4. The CDR3 protein is CASSLRQGAGELFF. CDR3 nucleotide sequence: TGTGCCAGCAGCCTGCGACAGGGGGCCGGGGAGCTGTTTTTT.

The chain carries TRBV13 and TRBJ1-6; 7 nucleotides agree with TRBD1. Germline CDR1 reads PRHDT; CDR2 reads FYEKMQ (reference sequence). The CDR3 has 15 residues. V gave up 2 bases and J gave up 5 bases; unmatched junction bases: 3. The CDR3 DNA follows: TGTGCCAGCAGCTTAATCGGACAGGATAATTCACCCCTCCACTTT. Translating it yields CASSLIGQDNSPLHF.

The table lists this clone with a few counts. The chain couples TRBV4-1 to TRBJ2-3; a possible D gene is TRBD1 (5 bases). The length of the CDR3 is 15 residues. Trimming removed 0 bases at V and 1 base at J, with 8 bases between. The germline gives CDR1 MGHRA, CDR2 YSYEKL. The CDR3: CASSQEGLGTDTQYF. The CDR3 DNA sequence: TGCGCCAGCAGCCAAGAGGGGCTAGGCACAGATACGCAGTATTTT.

Only a few counts were recorded for this clone. As DNA, the CDR3 is TGTGCCAGCAACCTACAGGGCTGGGGATACGAGCAGTACTTC. Amino acids: CASNLQGWGYEQYF. This sequence joins TRBV9 and TRBJ2-7; TRBD1 is a possible D gene (6 bases). In germline, CDR1 is SGDLS, CDR2 YYNGEE. The CDR3 runs 14 residues. The V end was cut by 6 bases, the J end by 4 bases, with 17 bases between.

This chain uses TRBV19 with TRBJ2-7; 10 bases are shared with TRBD1. The CDR3 totals 13 residues. V lost 7 bases to trimming and J lost 3 bases; unmatched junction nucleotides: 3. Germline CDR1 reads LNHDA; CDR2 reads SQIVND (reference sequence). The chain's CDR3 is CASTRTGGYEQYF. CDR3 nucleotides: TGTGCCAGTACCAGGACAGGGGGCTACGAGCAGTACTTC.